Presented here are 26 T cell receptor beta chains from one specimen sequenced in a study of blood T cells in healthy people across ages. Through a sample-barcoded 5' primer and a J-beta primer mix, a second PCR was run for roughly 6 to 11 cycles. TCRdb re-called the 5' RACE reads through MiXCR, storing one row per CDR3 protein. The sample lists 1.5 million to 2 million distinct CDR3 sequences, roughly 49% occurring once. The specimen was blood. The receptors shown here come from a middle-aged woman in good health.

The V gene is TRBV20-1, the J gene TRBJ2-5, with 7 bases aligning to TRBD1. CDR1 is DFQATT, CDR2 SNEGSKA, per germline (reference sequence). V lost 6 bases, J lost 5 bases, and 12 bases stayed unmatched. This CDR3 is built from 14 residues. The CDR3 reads CSAQTRGWRETQYF. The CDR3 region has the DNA TGCAGTGCGCAAACCAGGGGGTGGAGGGAGACCCAGTACTTC.

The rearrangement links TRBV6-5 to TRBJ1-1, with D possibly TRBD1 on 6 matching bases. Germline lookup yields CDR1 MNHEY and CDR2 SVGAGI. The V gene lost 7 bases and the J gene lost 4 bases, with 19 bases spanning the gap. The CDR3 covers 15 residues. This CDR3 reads CASILGHHGVTEAFF. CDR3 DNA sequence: TGTGCCAGCATCCTGGGACACCACGGCGTCACTGAAGCTTTCTTT.

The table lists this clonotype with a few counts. CDR3 loop: CASSHGTSGYTDTQYF. The CDR3 nucleotides are TGTGCCAGCAGCCACGGGACTAGCGGGTACACAGATACGCAGTATTTT. The rearrangement joins TRBV5-6 to TRBJ2-3; 12 bases are a match to TRBD2. Germline V CDR1 and CDR2: SGHDT, YYEEEE. The length of the CDR3 is 16 residues. The ends lost 4 bases at V and 2 bases at J; junction bases unmatched: 5.

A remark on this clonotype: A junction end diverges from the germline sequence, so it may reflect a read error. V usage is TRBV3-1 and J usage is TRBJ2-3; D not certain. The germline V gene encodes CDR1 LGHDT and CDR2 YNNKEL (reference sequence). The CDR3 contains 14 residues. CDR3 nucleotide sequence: TGCGCCAGCAGCCAATCCCTACCCACAGATACGCAGTATTTT. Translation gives CASSQSLPTDTQYF.

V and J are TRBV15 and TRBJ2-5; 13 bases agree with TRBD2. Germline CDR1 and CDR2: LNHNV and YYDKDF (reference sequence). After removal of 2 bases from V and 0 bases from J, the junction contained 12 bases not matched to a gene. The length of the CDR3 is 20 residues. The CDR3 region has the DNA TGTGCCACCAGCAGAAGCCCTAGGACTAGCGGGGGAACGTACCAAGAGACCCAGTACTTC. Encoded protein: CATSRSPRTSGGTYQETQYF.

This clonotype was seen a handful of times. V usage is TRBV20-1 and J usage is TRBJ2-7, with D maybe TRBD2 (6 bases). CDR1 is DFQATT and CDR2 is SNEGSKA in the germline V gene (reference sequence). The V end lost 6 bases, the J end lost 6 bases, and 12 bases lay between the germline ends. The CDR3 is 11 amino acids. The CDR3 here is CSAALGGEQYF. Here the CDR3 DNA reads TGCAGTGCAGCCTTGGGAGGCGAGCAGTACTTC.

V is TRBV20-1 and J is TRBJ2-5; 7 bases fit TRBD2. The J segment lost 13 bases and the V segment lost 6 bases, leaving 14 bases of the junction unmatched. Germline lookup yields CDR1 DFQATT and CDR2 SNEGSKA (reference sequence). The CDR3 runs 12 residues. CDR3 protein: CSAPRSGGGPYF. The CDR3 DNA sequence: TGCAGTGCCCCCCGATCAGGCGGGGGACCGTACTTC.

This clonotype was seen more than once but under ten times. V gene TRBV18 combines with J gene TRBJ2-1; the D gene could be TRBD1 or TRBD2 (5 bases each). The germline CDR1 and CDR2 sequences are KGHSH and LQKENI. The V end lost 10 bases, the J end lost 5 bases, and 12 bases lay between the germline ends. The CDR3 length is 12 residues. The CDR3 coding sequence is TGTGCCACCCGGAGAGGGGACAATGAGCAGTTCTTC. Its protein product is CATRRGDNEQFF.

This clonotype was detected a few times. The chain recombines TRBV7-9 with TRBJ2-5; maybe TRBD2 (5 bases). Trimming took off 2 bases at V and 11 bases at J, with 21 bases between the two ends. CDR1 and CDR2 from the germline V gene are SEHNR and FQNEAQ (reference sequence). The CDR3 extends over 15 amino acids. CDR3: CASSLFSDGKKEQYF. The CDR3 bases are TGTGCCAGCAGCTTATTTAGTGACGGGAAAAAGGAGCAGTACTTC.

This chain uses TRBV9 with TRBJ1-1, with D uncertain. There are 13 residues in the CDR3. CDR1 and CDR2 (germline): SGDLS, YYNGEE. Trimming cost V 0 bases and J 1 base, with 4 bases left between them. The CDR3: CASSVEWNTEAFF. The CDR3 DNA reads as TGTGCCAGCAGCGTAGAATGGAACACTGAAGCTTTCTTT.

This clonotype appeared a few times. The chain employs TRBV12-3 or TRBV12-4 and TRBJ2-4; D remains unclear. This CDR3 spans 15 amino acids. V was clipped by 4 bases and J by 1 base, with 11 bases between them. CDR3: CASSSYRTAKNIQYF. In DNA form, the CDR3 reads TGTGCCAGCAGTTCGTACCGTACGGCCAAAAACATTCAGTACTTC.

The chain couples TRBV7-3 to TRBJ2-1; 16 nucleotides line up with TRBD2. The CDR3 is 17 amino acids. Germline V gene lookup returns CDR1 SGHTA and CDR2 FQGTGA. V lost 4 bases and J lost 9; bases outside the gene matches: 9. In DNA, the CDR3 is TGTGCCAGCAGCTGGGGACTAGCGGGGGGGAGATATAGTGAGCAGTTCTTC. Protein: CASSWGLAGGRYSEQFF.

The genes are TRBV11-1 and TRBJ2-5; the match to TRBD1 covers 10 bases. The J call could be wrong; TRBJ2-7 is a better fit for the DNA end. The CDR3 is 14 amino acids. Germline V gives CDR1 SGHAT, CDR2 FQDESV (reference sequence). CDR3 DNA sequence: TGTGCCAGCAGCCAGGACAGGGGGTTCGGCGAGCAGTACTTC. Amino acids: CASSQDRGFGEQYF.

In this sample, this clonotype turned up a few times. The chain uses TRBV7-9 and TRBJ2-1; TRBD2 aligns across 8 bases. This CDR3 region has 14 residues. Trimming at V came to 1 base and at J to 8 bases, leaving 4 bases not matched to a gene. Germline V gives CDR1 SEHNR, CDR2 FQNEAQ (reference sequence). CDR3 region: CASSLGRGGHEQFF. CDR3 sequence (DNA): TGTGCCAGCAGCTTAGGCCGCGGGGGGCATGAGCAGTTCTTC.

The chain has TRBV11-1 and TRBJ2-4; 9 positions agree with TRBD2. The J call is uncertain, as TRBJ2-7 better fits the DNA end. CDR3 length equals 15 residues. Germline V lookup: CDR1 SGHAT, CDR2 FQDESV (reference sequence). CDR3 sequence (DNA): TGTGCCAGCAGCTCCCCCGGGACTAGCCTAGACGAGCAGTACTTC. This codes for CASSSPGTSLDEQYF.

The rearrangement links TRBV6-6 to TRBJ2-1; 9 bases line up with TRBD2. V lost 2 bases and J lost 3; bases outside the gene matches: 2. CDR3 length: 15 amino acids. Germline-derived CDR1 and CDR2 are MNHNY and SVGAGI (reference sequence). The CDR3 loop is CASSYDSGGYNEQFF. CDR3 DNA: TGTGCCAGCAGTTACGATAGCGGGGGCTACAATGAGCAGTTCTTC.

CDR3 sequence reads: CASSSCRRAKNIQYF. CDR3 nucleotides: TGTGCCAGCAGCTCCTGTCGGAGGGCCAAAAACATTCAGTACTTC. This sequence joins TRBV7-9 and TRBJ2-4; tentatively, D is TRBD2 (5 bases). Germline values: CDR1 SEHNR, CDR2 FQNEAQ (reference sequence). The CDR3 spans 15 residues. V was clipped by 4 bases and J by 1 base, with 11 bases between them.

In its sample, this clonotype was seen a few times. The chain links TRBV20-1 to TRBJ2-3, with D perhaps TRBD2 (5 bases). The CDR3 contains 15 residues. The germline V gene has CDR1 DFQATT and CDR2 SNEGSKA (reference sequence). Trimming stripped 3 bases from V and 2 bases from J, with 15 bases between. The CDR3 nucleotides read TGCAGTGCTAGCTCCGGGGAACTTTACACAGATACGCAGTATTTT. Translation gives CSASSGELYTDTQYF.

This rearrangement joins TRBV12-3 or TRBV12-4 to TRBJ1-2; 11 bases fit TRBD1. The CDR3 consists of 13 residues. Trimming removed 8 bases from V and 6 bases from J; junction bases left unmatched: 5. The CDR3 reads CASEGTGGNGYTF. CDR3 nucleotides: TGTGCCAGCGAAGGGACAGGGGGGAATGGCTACACCTTC.

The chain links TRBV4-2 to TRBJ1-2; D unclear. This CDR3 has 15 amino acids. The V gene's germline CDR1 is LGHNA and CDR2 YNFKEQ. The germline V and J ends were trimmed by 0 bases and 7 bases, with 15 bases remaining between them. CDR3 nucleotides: TGTGCCAGCAGCCAAGATCTCGACCTCGCGGGTGGCTACACCTTC. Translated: CASSQDLDLAGGYTF.

The CDR3: CASSLDSTTNYGYTF. The CDR3 DNA follows: TGTGCCAGCAGCTTGGATTCCACAACTAACTATGGCTACACCTTC. The V gene is TRBV5-5, the J gene TRBJ1-2; no reliable D call. This CDR3 region has 15 residues. Trimming took 0 bases from V and 0 from J, leaving 9 bases between them. Germline V lookup: CDR1 SGHKS, CDR2 YYEKEE (reference sequence). Based on the CDR3 plus reference TRBV5-5 and TRBJ1-2, the full variable domain is DAGVTQSPTHLIKTRGQQVTLRCSPISGHKSVSWYQQVLGQGPQFIFQYYEKEERGRGNFPDRFSARQFPNYSSELNVNALLLGDSALYLCASSLDSTTNYGYTFGSGTRLTVV.

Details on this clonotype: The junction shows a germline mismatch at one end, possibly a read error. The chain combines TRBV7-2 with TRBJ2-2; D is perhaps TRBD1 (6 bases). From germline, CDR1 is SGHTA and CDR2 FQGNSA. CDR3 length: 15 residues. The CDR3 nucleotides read TGTGCCAGCAGTATCAGGGGCTTTAACACTGGGGAGCTGTTTTTT. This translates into CASSIRGFNTGELFF.

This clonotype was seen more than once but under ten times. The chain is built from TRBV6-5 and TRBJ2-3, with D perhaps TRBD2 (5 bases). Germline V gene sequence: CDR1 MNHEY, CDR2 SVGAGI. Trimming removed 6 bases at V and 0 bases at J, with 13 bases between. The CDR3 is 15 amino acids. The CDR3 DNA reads TGTGCCAGCAGACCTAGCTTTACTAGCACAGATACGCAGTATTTT. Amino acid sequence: CASRPSFTSTDTQYF.

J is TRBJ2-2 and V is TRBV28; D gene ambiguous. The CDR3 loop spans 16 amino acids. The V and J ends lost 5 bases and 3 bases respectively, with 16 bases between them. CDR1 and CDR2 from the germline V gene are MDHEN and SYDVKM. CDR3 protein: CASSNNWLSYTGELFF. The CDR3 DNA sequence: TGTGCCAGCAGTAACAACTGGTTATCATACACCGGGGAGCTGTTTTTT.

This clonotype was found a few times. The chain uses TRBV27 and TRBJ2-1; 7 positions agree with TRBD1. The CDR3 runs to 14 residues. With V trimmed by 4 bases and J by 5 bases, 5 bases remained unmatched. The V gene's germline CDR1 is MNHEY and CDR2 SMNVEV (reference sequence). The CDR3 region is CASSWGQLDNEQFF. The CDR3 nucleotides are TGTGCCAGCAGTTGGGGACAGCTAGACAATGAGCAGTTCTTC.

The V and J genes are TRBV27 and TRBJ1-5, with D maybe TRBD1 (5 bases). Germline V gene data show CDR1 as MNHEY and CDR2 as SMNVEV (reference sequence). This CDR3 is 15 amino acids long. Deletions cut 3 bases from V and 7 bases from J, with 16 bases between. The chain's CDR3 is CASSFSPRGDQPQHF. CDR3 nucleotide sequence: TGTGCCAGCAGTTTTTCTCCAAGGGGTGACCAGCCCCAGCATTTT.